This T cell receptor (beta chain) was identified in a study of cytomegalovirus exposure and HLA in healthy donors. Study at large: A later analysis reported the 130 or so validation repertoires used the same platform as the 550 to 800 first-cohort repertoires. Study-wide results and caveats: The listing of about 150 TCR beta chains classed them as cytomegalovirus-associated. In vitro checks showed that a few CMV-associated chains really do target CMV antigens.

Concerning this clone itself: The target antigen is unknown.

The germline CDR1 and CDR2 sequences are KGHSH and LQKENI. The germline V and J ends were trimmed by 3 bases and 3 bases, with 6 bases remaining between them. CDR3 length equals 13 residues. Method: immunoSEQ multiplex PCR; TCRdb's copy keeps in-frame clones and lacks some. The table lists fewer than 120,000 clones, 88% of them singletons. This TCR came from a woman aged 25 to 45 in good health and CMV-seropositive. V gene TRBV18 combines with J gene TRBJ1-5; D gene uncertain. Sequenced: PBMCs. CDR3 region: CASSPTDNQPQHF. The CDR3, as DNA: TGTGCCAGCTCACCCACAGACAATCAGCCCCAGCATTTT.